This T cell receptor (beta chain) was sequenced during a study of Graves' ophthalmopathy and Graves' hyperthyroidism. Study-wide background: No treatment had been given when peripheral blood was collected at initial diagnosis.

This clonotype showed up many times. Amplified TCR beta CDR3 regions were obtained using RNA transcripts as template. The authors performed first-round RT-PCR with HTBI primers and then a second-round multiplex PCR. TCRdb re-analysed the multiplex PCR reads in MiXCR, keeping a single row per CDR3 protein. The table includes hundreds of thousands of distinct CDR3 sequences, 22% detected once. The V and J ends lost 0 bases and 11 bases respectively, with 13 bases between them. Germline CDR1 LNHNV, CDR2 YYDKDF (reference sequence). The CDR3 covers 13 residues. This receptor was identified in a woman aged 18-29 years with stable Graves' hyperthyroidism. Some clones in this sample may be carry-over from other donors' samples. The sequenced material came from peripheral blood. The V gene is TRBV15, the J gene TRBJ1-1; the D is unclear. The CDR3 DNA sequence: TGTGCCACCAGCAGAGAGTTCGCGGGAAGGGCTTTCTTT. Residues: CATSREFAGRAFF.